Described below is a single T cell receptor beta chain sequence and its context. This sample was taken from a study of shared clonotypes between healthy human individuals. Germline V lookup: CDR1 MNHEY, CDR2 SVGAGI. Trimming took 7 bases from V and 4 from J, leaving 19 bases between them. This CDR3 contains 15 residues. Produced via immunoSEQ multiplex PCR; TCRdb's table is partial and in-frame only. The sample holds over 400,000 clones, around 73% seen once. This receptor was taken from a woman in her thirties or forties in good health. Some clones in this sample may be carry-over from other donors' samples. V and J are TRBV6-5 and TRBJ1-2; TRBD1 is a possible D gene (6 bases). Sample: PBMCs. CDR3 DNA sequence: TGTGCCAGCACCGACGGGGGGGGCGGTGGCTATGGCTACACCTTC. It encodes CASTDGGGGGYGYTF.